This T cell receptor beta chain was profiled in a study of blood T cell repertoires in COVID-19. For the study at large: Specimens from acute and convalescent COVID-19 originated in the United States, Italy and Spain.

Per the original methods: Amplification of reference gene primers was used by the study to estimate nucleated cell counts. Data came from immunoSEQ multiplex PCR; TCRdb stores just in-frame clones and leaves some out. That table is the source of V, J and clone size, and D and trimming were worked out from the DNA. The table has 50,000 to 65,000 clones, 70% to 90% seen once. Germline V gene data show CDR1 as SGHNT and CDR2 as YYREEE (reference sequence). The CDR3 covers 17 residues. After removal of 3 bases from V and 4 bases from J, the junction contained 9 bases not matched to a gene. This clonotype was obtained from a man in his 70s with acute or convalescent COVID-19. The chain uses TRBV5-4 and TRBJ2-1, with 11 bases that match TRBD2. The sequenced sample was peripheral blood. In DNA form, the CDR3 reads TGTGCCAGCAGCTCCACCTTAGCGGGGGGGCTTTACAATGAGCAGTTCTTC. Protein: CASSSTLAGGLYNEQFF. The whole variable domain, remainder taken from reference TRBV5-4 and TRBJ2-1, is ETGVTQSPTHLIKTRGQQVTLRCSSQSGHNTVSWYQQALGQGPQFIFQYYREEENGRGNFPPRFSGLQFPNYSSELNVNALELDDSALYLCASSSTLAGGLYNEQFFGPGTRLTVL.